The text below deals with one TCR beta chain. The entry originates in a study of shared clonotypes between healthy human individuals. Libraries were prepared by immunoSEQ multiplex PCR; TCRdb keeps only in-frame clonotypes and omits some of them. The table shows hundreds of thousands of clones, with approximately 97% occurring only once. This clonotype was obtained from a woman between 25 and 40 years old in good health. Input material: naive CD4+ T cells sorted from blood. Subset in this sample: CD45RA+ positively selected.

The CDR3 DNA reads TGTGCCTGGAGGTATAACAGGTACTCTGGAAACACCATATATTTT. Amino acids: CAWRYNRYSGNTIYF. The chain uses TRBV30 and TRBJ1-3; weak D call: TRBD1 (5 bases). The V end was cut by 3 bases, the J end by 0 bases, with 12 bases between. Germline CDR1 is GTSNPN and CDR2 is SVGIG (reference sequence). This CDR3 region has 15 residues.